This entry features one T cell receptor (beta chain) sequence. The germline V gene has CDR1 SGHRS and CDR2 YFSETQ. V gave up 0 bases and J gave up 7 bases, with 11 bases separating them. The CDR3 is 14 amino acids. The data belong to a study of response to subunit inactivated influenza vaccine. TCRdb used MiXCR to reprocess the RT-PCR reads, holding one entry per CDR3 protein. There are about 540,000 distinct CDR3 sequences in the sample; 20% to 25% occur only once, and approximately 2.9% lies in the top ten. This sample also belongs to another study, concerning T cells expressing NK-cell markers. This second report adds: For TCR beta, cDNA was produced by 5'RACE template switching with UMIs. The study sequenced eight donors, seven HCMV-seropositive and one seronegative. Of the CD8+ T cell pool in six donors, roughly 1.0-7.5% was accounted for by dominant NKG2C+ clonotypes.

The J gene is TRBJ2-1, the V gene TRBV5-1, with D uncertain. The receptor was derived from a middle-aged man who received an inactivated influenza vaccine. Source: CD4+ T cells sorted from PBMCs, taken 11 to 12 days after vaccination. As DNA, the CDR3 is TGCGCCAGCAGCTTGGCCGCTGCGAAGAATGAGCAGTTCTTC. This translates into CASSLAAAKNEQFF.